The sequence of this T cell receptor beta chain was determined in a study of cytomegalovirus exposure and HLA in healthy donors. A note on this clone: Its antigen remains unknown.

CDR3 size: 14 residues. Germline CDR1 and CDR2: MNHEY and SMNVEV (reference sequence). V shed 6 bases and J 8 bases; nucleotides not matched to a gene: 9. This PCR relied on a set of 60 Vbeta primers and 13 Jbeta primers. Profiled with immunoSEQ multiplex PCR; TCRdb holds only in-frame clones, not every one. Of 130,000 to 150,000 clones in the sample, around 80% were seen once. Broader study findings: Prior analysis indicated that the majority of TCR beta V segments exhibited productivity approximately 90% or approximately 30% of the time. In vitro confirmation showed three CMV-associated chains to be CMV antigen specific. In a later analysis, specific HLA alleles were associated with more than 15,000 TCR beta sequences at a 0.05 false discovery rate.

The source of this sequence is a woman in her sixties in good health and CMV-seropositive. This chain connects TRBV27 to TRBJ2-1, with 8 bases fitting TRBD1. Sequenced material: PBMCs. CDR3 sequence (DNA): TGTGCCAGCAGCCGCCAGGGGGCGAGCTATGAGCAGTTCTTC. Its translation is CASSRQGASYEQFF.